The next 29 T cell receptor beta chains were all read from a single sample in a study of blood T cell repertoires in COVID-19. Generated by immunoSEQ multiplex PCR, the TCRdb table keeps only in-frame clones and is missing some. The table includes 650,000 to 800,000 clones, about nine tenths detected once. Sequencing was carried out using peripheral blood. The origin of the receptors is a woman aged 18-35 years with acute or convalescent COVID-19.

The CDR3 loop reads CASSEVQRGAYQETQYF. The CDR3 DNA sequence: TGTGCCAGCAGTGAGGTCCAGCGGGGGGCCTACCAAGAGACCCAGTACTTC. The V and J genes are TRBV25-1 and TRBJ2-5, with 9 bases aligning to TRBD2. Germline V gene data show CDR1 as MGHDK and CDR2 as SYGVNS. Losses at the gene ends were 3 bases for V and 0 bases for J; bases not matched to a gene: 8. The CDR3 covers 17 residues.

The chain links TRBV19 to TRBJ1-4; 8 nucleotides match TRBD1. V lost 5 bases, J lost 5 bases, and 10 bases stayed unmatched. The CDR3 covers 16 residues. From germline, CDR1 is LNHDA and CDR2 SQIVND (reference sequence). The CDR3 here is CASSWNRGGGNEKLFF. The CDR3, as DNA: TGTGCCAGTAGTTGGAACAGGGGGGGAGGGAATGAAAAACTGTTTTTT.

This clone was detected a few times. DNA for the CDR3: TGTGCCAGCAGTGACAGAGGCGGGGGGGCAGATACGCAGTATTTT. It codes for CASSDRGGGADTQYF. The chain carries TRBV6-4 and TRBJ2-3; 9 bases map to TRBD2. The junction had 4 bases not matched to a gene; V was cut back by 2 bases and J by 4 bases. The germline V gene encodes CDR1 MRHNA and CDR2 SNTAGT. The CDR3 has 15 amino acids.

V and J are TRBV11-2 and TRBJ1-2, with 9 bases lining up with TRBD1. The germline V gene has CDR1 SGHAT and CDR2 FQNNGV. The CDR3 sequence is 15 residues long. J was trimmed by 4 bases and V by 5 bases; bases with no gene match: 8. CDR3 protein: CASSPGQGIPYGYTF. The CDR3 DNA follows: TGTGCCAGCAGCCCGGGACAGGGCATCCCCTATGGCTACACCTTC. Together with reference TRBV11-2 and TRBJ1-2, the CDR3 gives the full variable domain: EAGVAQSPRYKIIEKRQSVAFWCNPISGHATLYWYQQILGQGPKLLIQFQNNGVVDDSQLPKDRFSAERLKGVDSTLKIQPAKLEDSAVYLCASSPGQGIPYGYTFGSGTRLTVV.

The chain couples TRBV29-1 to TRBJ2-7; a weak D match, TRBD1 (6 bases). The CDR3 is made up of 12 amino acids. The germline CDR1 and CDR2 sequences are SQVTM and ANQGSEA. V lost 6 bases and J lost 0, with 9 bases in between. The DNA for the CDR3 is TGCAGCGTAGGACAGCTCTCCTACGAGCAGTACTTC. Protein product: CSVGQLSYEQYF.

The chain combines TRBV6-5 with TRBJ2-5; D perhaps matches TRBD2 (7 bases). V was shortened by 5 bases and J by 7 bases, with 17 bases between the two germline ends. The CDR3 runs to 14 residues. Germline V gene sequence: CDR1 MNHEY, CDR2 SVGAGI. The DNA of the CDR3 is TGTGCCAGCAGTCTAGTTCGGGGGGCGTCGACCCAGTACTTC. Translation: CASSLVRGASTQYF.

The CDR3 DNA reads TGTGCCAGCAGCTTAACCAAGGATGAGGGTGGATTGGACACTGAAGCTTTCTTT. Amino acid sequence: CASSLTKDEGGLDTEAFF. J is TRBJ1-1 and V is TRBV7-3; no reliable D call. Germline V gene lookup returns CDR1 SGHTA and CDR2 FQGTGA. Trimming cost V 0 bases and J 3 bases, with 20 bases left between them. The CDR3 is made up of 18 amino acids.

Note on this clone: Other DNA variants within this sample encode the same CDR3. The chain combines TRBV30 with TRBJ1-1; D is unclear. CDR1 and CDR2 (germline): GTSNPN, SVGIG (reference sequence). The V gene lost 0 bases and the J gene lost 0 bases, with 5 bases spanning the gap. The CDR3 covers 13 residues. The CDR3 here is CAWSVRLNTEAFF. The DNA of the CDR3 is TGTGCCTGGAGTGTACGGTTGAACACTGAAGCTTTCTTT. Variable domain in full (rest from reference TRBV30 and TRBJ1-1): SQTIHQWPATLVQPVGSPLSLECTVEGTSNPNLYWYRQAAGRGLQLLFYSVGIGQISSEVPQNLSASRPQDRQFILSSKKLLLSDSGFYLCAWSVRLNTEAFFGQGTRLTVV.

The chain uses TRBV9 and TRBJ2-5; 8 nucleotides match TRBD2. Trimming cost V 0 bases and J 4 bases; bases outside gene matches: 5. Germline V gene sequence: CDR1 SGDLS, CDR2 YYNGEE. The CDR3 loop spans 15 amino acids. CDR3 residues: CASSVDGLAGETQYF. As DNA, the CDR3 is TGTGCCAGCAGCGTAGATGGACTAGCAGGAGAGACCCAGTACTTC.

V gene TRBV29-1 combines with J gene TRBJ1-1; no definite D call. The CDR3 spans 13 residues. Germline CDR1 SQVTM, CDR2 ANQGSEA. The ends were cut back, 0 bases at V and 0 bases at J, with 5 bases in the middle. The CDR3 bases are TGCAGCGTTGAAGATCAGGTGAACACTGAAGCTTTCTTT. Encoded protein: CSVEDQVNTEAFF.

The rearrangement links TRBV2 to TRBJ2-3; D might be TRBD1 (6 bases). This CDR3 comprises 13 residues. CDR1 and CDR2 (germline): SNHLY, FYNNEI. Deletions cut 5 bases from V and 5 bases from J, with 11 bases between. The CDR3 here is CASSFRDIDTQYF. CDR3 bases: TGTGCCAGCAGTTTCCGGGACATAGATACGCAGTATTTT.

V gene TRBV4-3 combines with J gene TRBJ2-3; 7 bases fit TRBD2. CDR1 and CDR2 from the germline V gene are LGHNA and YSLEER. CDR3 length: 16 residues. After removal of 0 bases from V and 6 bases from J, the junction contained 9 bases not matched to a gene. This CDR3 is CASSQDMLAGGDTQYF. Written as DNA, the CDR3 is TGCGCCAGCAGCCAAGATATGCTAGCCGGGGGGGATACGCAGTATTTT.

The V gene is TRBV3-1 (or the pseudogene TRBV3-2), the J gene TRBJ1-2, with a possible D match to TRBD1 (6 bases). This CDR3 has 16 amino acids. V shed 1 base and J shed 4 bases, with 16 bases lying between them. Germline CDR1 LGHDT, CDR2 YNNKEL (reference sequence). DNA for the CDR3: TGTGCCAGCAGCCAAGTAGGCGGGGGCCGGGGCTATGGCTACACCTTC. This translates into CASSQVGGGRGYGYTF.

The chain couples TRBV2 to TRBJ2-2, with D maybe TRBD1 (5 bases). The germline V gene has CDR1 SNHLY and CDR2 FYNNEI. V gave up 5 bases and J gave up 5 bases, with 18 bases separating them. This CDR3 is built from 16 residues. CDR3 DNA sequence: TGTGCCAGCAGTAATGGATTGGGGCCGGGTACCGGGGAGCTGTTTTTT. Protein: CASSNGLGPGTGELFF.

This clone has more than one count but fewer than ten. V usage is TRBV3-1 (or the pseudogene TRBV3-2) and J usage is TRBJ1-2, with 11 bases matching TRBD1. CDR3 length: 15 amino acids. Germline V gives CDR1 LGHDT, CDR2 YNNKEL (reference sequence). The V and J ends lost 4 bases and 5 bases, in that order; junction bases with no gene match: 6. CDR3: CASSPRTGGGYGYTF. The CDR3 nucleotides are TGTGCCAGCAGCCCCAGGACAGGGGGCGGGTATGGCTACACCTTC.

The rearrangement joins TRBV30 to TRBJ1-5, with 7 bases identical to TRBD1. The CDR3 runs to 16 residues. CDR1 and CDR2 (germline): GTSNPN, SVGIG (reference sequence). Losses at the gene ends were 1 base for V and 5 bases for J; bases not matched to a gene: 11. The CDR3 DNA reads as TGTGCCTGGAGTGGACAGGGTGAAGAGGAAGATCAGCCCCAGCATTTT. The encoded protein is CAWSGQGEEEDQPQHF.

The chain links TRBV3-1 (or the pseudogene TRBV3-2) to TRBJ1-5, with D hard to call. Trimming removed 5 bases at V and 5 bases at J, with 10 bases between. The CDR3 totals 13 residues. Germline CDR1 and CDR2: LGHDT and YNNKEL (reference sequence). CDR3 DNA: TGTGCCAGCAGCTATACTGGTGATCAGCCCCAGCATTTT. Encoded protein: CASSYTGDQPQHF.

This chain uses TRBV5-6 with TRBJ1-1, with 9 bases lining up with TRBD1. The CDR3 is 16 residues long. Germline V gene sequence: CDR1 SGHDT, CDR2 YYEEEE. Trimming removed 5 bases from V and 3 bases from J; junction bases left unmatched: 11. The CDR3 DNA sequence: TGTGCCAGCAGTCCGGGGACAGGGATCAGGTACACTGAAGCTTTCTTT. This encodes CASSPGTGIRYTEAFF.

CDR3 DNA: TGTGCCAGCAGTTACTCGATGGTCACAGATGGCTACACCTTC. It encodes CASSYSMVTDGYTF. J is TRBJ1-2 and V is TRBV6-2 or TRBV6-3, with unresolved D. Trimming took 0 bases from V and 6 from J, leaving 11 bases between them. Germline V lookup: CDR1 MNHEY, CDR2 SVGEGT. The CDR3 is made up of 14 amino acids.

V gene TRBV15 combines with J gene TRBJ2-3; maybe TRBD2 (6 bases). CDR3 size: 14 residues. CDR1 is LNHNV, CDR2 YYDKDF, per germline (reference sequence). Trimming shortened V by 3 bases and J by 6 bases, and 13 bases separated the two germline ends. In nucleotides, the CDR3 is TGTGCCACCAGCAGGGCCCAGCGGGTGGATACGCAGTATTTT. This sequence encodes CATSRAQRVDTQYF.

The sample holds one count of this clone. Here the CDR3 DNA reads TGTGCCAGCAGCTGGGGGACAGGGCCTGTCCACGAGCAGTACTTC. Translation gives CASSWGTGPVHEQYF. This chain connects TRBV5-6 to TRBJ2-7; 9 nucleotides agree with TRBD1. Germline V gene sequence: CDR1 SGHDT, CDR2 YYEEEE. CDR3 length equals 15 residues. V trimming: 3 bases; J trimming: 5 bases; junction bases outside the gene matches: 9.

This clone was counted between two and nine times. The rearrangement joins TRBV5-3 to TRBJ1-1; 7 bases fit TRBD1. TRBV5-3 falls under the ORF class, with uncertain function. CDR3 length: 12 amino acids. The J segment lost 1 base and the V segment lost 10 bases, leaving 4 bases of the junction unmatched. The CDR3 loop is CADDRENTEAFF. The CDR3 DNA follows: TGTGCCGACGACAGGGAGAACACTGAAGCTTTCTTT.

The V gene is TRBV6-5, the J gene TRBJ2-7, with TRBD1 identical over 8 bases. Germline assignment: CDR1 MNHEY and CDR2 SVGAGI. This CDR3 is 14 amino acids long. V dropped 5 bases and J dropped 7; count of bases not matched to a gene: 10. This chain's CDR3 is CASSRTGISGEQYF. CDR3 coding DNA: TGTGCCAGCAGTAGGACAGGGATCAGCGGAGAGCAGTACTTC.

This clone turned up a few times. The chain has TRBV4-3 and TRBJ2-7; 8 bases are a match to TRBD2. Germline CDR1 and CDR2: LGHNA and YSLEER. The CDR3 covers 15 residues. The V and J ends lost 0 bases and 4 bases, in that order; junction bases with no gene match: 5. The CDR3 spells CASSQDREGSYEQYF. CDR3 DNA: TGCGCCAGCAGCCAAGATCGGGAGGGAAGTTACGAGCAGTACTTC.

The rearrangement joins TRBV5-4 to TRBJ2-2, with TRBD2 identical over 10 bases. Trimming cost V 3 bases and J 6 bases; bases outside gene matches: 8. The CDR3 loop spans 16 amino acids. Germline CDR1 reads SGHNT; CDR2 reads YYREEE (reference sequence). The CDR3 spells CASSWGAGGRAGELFF. The CDR3 bases are TGTGCCAGCAGCTGGGGAGCGGGGGGGCGCGCCGGGGAGCTGTTTTTT. The whole variable domain, filled in from reference TRBV5-4 and TRBJ2-2, reads ETGVTQSPTHLIKTRGQQVTLRCSSQSGHNTVSWYQQALGQGPQFIFQYYREEENGRGNFPPRFSGLQFPNYSSELNVNALELDDSALYLCASSWGAGGRAGELFFGEGSRLTVL.

The chain is built from TRBV3-1 (or the pseudogene TRBV3-2) and TRBJ1-2; D may be TRBD1 (5 bases). CDR1 is LGHDT and CDR2 is YNNKEL in the germline V gene (reference sequence). This CDR3 spans 15 amino acids. V dropped 2 bases and J dropped 7 bases, with 17 bases sitting between them. This CDR3 reads CASSQNSVVGVGYTF. The CDR3, as DNA: TGTGCCAGCAGCCAAAATTCTGTCGTAGGGGTTGGCTACACCTTC.

The rearrangement joins TRBV9 to TRBJ1-3; D is possibly TRBD1 (6 bases). The CDR3 loop spans 15 amino acids. The germline V gene encodes CDR1 SGDLS and CDR2 YYNGEE. V lost 0 bases and J 6 bases, leaving 13 bases between the germline ends. The CDR3 spells CASSVAPQGTNTIYF. The CDR3 region has the DNA TGTGCCAGCAGCGTAGCGCCGCAGGGGACAAACACCATATATTTT. Full variable domain (rest looked up from reference TRBV9 and TRBJ1-3): DSGVTQTPKHLITATGQRVTLRCSPRSGDLSVYWYQQSLDQGLQFLIQYYNGEERAKGNILERFSAQQFPDLHSELNLSSLELGDSALYFCASSVAPQGTNTIYFGEGSWLTVV.

V and J are TRBV2 and TRBJ2-5; TRBD1 matches 7 bases. The CDR3 consists of 13 residues. Germline loops: CDR1 SNHLY, CDR2 FYNNEI. Losses at the gene ends were 10 bases for V and 4 bases for J; bases not matched to a gene: 9. The CDR3 reads CATHRGMGETQYF. The CDR3 coding sequence is TGTGCCACCCACAGGGGAATGGGAGAGACCCAGTACTTC.

In its sample, this clone was seen a few times. The genes are TRBV5-1 and TRBJ2-7; 9 bases are a match to TRBD1. This CDR3 region has 15 residues. The V gene's germline CDR1 is SGHRS and CDR2 YFSETQ. Trimming took 0 bases from V and 6 from J; bases not matched to a gene: 7. CDR3 DNA: TGCGCCAGCAGCTTGGCCGGGACAGGGAACTCCGAGCAGTACTTC. Its protein product is CASSLAGTGNSEQYF.